One and the same sample provided the 4 T cell receptor beta chains below, sequenced in a study of radiotherapy plus CTLA-4 blockade in lung cancer. Clones were sequenced by immunoSEQ multiplex PCR, and TCRdb holds only the in-frame ones, with some missing. The sample has around 85,000 clones; around 87% are singletons. Sequencing used peripheral blood, obtained from a patient treated with radiotherapy plus ipilimumab. Receptor source: a human donor with non-small cell lung cancer who had a partial response to radiotherapy plus ipilimumab.

This chain uses TRBV7-6 with TRBJ2-1; TRBD2 matches at 13 bases. The germline gives CDR1 SGHVS, CDR2 FNYEAQ. The CDR3 consists of 14 residues. Losses at the gene ends were 6 bases for V and 8 bases for J; bases not matched to a gene: 4. CDR3 DNA sequence: TGTGCCAGCAGGAGGACTAGCGGGAGCGATGAGCAGTTCTTC. Translation: CASRRTSGSDEQFF.

The chain links TRBV9 to TRBJ2-5; TRBD1 matches at 8 bases. The J call may be in error: the DNA end matches TRBJ2-7 better. The CDR3 runs to 16 residues. Looked up from germline, CDR1 is SGDLS and CDR2 is YYNGEE. In DNA form, the CDR3 reads TGTGCCAGCAGCCATCGCCCGGGACAGGAAGCCTACGAGCAGTACTTC. Protein product: CASSHRPGQEAYEQYF.

The chain couples TRBV7-6 to TRBJ2-2; 8 nucleotides align to TRBD1. With 2 bases clipped from V and 0 bases from J, the junction kept 8 bases outside the gene matches. This CDR3 has 18 residues. Germline V CDR1 and CDR2: SGHVS, FNYEAQ. The CDR3 here is CASSLTRDRFANTGELFF. DNA of the CDR3: TGTGCCAGCAGCTTAACACGGGACAGGTTCGCGAACACCGGGGAGCTGTTTTTT.

This chain uses TRBV4-1 with TRBJ2-1; 14 bases line up with TRBD2. The germline CDR1 and CDR2 sequences are MGHRA and YSYEKL. The V segment lost 1 base and the J segment 9 bases; nucleotides outside the gene matches: 5. CDR3 length equals 16 residues. CDR3 nucleotide sequence: TGCGCCAGCAGCCAAGTTGCGACTAGCGGGAGGGGTGAGCAGTTCTTC. This codes for CASSQVATSGRGEQFF.